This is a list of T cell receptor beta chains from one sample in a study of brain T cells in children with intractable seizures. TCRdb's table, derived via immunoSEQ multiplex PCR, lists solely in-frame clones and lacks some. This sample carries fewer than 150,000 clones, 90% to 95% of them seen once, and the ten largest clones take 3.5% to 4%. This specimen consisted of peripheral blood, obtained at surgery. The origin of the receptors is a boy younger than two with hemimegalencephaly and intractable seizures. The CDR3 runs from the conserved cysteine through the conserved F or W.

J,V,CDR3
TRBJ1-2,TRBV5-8,CASSSGTANYGYTF
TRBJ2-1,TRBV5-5,CASSLEQGRGNNEQFF
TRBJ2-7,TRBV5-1,CASSFGTGMYEQYF
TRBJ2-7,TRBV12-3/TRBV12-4,CASGLAGPYEQYF
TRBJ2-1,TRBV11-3,CASSLIGLPWGRLFEQFF
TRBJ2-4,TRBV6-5,CASSYRQGYIQYF
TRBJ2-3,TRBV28,CASSKPGLAGGDTQYF
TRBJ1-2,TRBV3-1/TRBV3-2,CASSQGQGSYGYTF
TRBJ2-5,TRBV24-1,CATSEGGTGIQETQYF
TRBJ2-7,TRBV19,CASRRTVGSYEQYF
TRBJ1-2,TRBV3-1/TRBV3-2,CASSQEWGGDGYTF
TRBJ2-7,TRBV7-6,CASSSGATHYYEQYF
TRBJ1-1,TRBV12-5,CASGLGAGGTEAFF
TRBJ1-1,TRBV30,CAWSAGQNTEAFF
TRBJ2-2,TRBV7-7,CASSPVLGNTGELFF
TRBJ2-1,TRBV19,CASSMFGDNEQFF
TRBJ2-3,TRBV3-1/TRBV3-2,CASSYRAGGADTQYF
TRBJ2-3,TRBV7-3,CASSPNQADTQYF
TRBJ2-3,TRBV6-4,CASSVAGGPSDTQYF
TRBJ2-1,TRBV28,CASSTRSGRVYNEQFF
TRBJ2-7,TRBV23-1,CASSQNTLYEQYF
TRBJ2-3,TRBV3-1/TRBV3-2,CASSQRGTDTQYF
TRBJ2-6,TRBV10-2,CASGLAGDSGANVLTF
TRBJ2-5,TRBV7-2,CASSSVGPKETQYF
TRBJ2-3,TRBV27,CASSPGQGITDTQYF
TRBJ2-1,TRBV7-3,CARGVSYNEQFF
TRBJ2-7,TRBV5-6,CASSLVSSGRDEQYF
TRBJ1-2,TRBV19,CASSMSWTGSNYGYTF
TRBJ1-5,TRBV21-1,CASSSAGGRIQPQHF
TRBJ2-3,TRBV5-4,CASSSGLAGGTDTQYF
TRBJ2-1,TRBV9,CASSVSGGVFGEQFF
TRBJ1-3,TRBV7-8,CASSPRSGNTIYF
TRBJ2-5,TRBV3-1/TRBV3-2,CASSQHRGEETQYF
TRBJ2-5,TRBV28,CASSFRRGRGTQYF
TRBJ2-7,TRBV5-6,CASSLGPASGSARQYF
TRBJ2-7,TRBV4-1,CASSQGRRLAGPPYEQYF
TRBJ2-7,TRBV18,CASSPWGGPPEQYF
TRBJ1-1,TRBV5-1,CASSLEPGQRTTEAFF
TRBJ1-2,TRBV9,CASSPTGTEGYTF
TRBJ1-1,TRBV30,CAWSRAMNTEAFF
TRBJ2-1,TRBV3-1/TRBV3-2,CASSQDDLGNEQFF
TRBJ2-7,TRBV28,CASAAGGPYEQYF
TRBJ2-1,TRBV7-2,CASSPLGRGTYNEQFF
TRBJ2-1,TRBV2,CASSAPTASSYNEQFF
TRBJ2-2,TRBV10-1,CASSESTGANTGELFF